Shown below are 21 T cell receptor beta chains from a single sample sequenced in a study of neurological immune-mediated disorders. TCRdb ran MiXCR on the 5' RACE reads and lists one entry per CDR3 protein. The sample records 40,000 to 50,000 distinct CDR3 sequences, 2.5% being singletons. Sequenced input: PBMCs. These receptors all come from a young man with multiple sclerosis.

This clonotype was recorded many times. V and J are TRBV4-3 and TRBJ2-7, with TRBD2 as a possible D gene (7 bases). Between the trimmed V and J ends, which lost 1 base and 0 bases, there was a span of 13 bases. CDR3 length equals 16 residues. Germline V gives CDR1 LGHNA, CDR2 YSLEER. The CDR3 is CASSQVWGGGSYEQYF. The CDR3 region has the DNA TGCGCCAGCAGCCAAGTTTGGGGAGGGGGCTCCTACGAGCAGTACTTC.

This clonotype was counted ten times or more. V is TRBV20-1 and J is TRBJ2-7, with D possibly matching TRBD2 (5 bases). Germline values: CDR1 DFQATT, CDR2 SNEGSKA (reference sequence). There are 13 residues in the CDR3. V was trimmed by 1 base and J by 2 bases, leaving 9 bases between them. The CDR3 sequence: CSARGGSTYEQYF. The CDR3 nucleotides are TGCAGTGCTAGAGGCGGGTCAACCTACGAGCAGTACTTC.

There are many counts of this clonotype. The V and J genes are TRBV20-1 and TRBJ2-7, with D hard to call. The germline V and J ends were trimmed by 3 bases and 1 base, with 10 bases remaining between them. The CDR3 is 13 residues long. Germline V lookup: CDR1 DFQATT, CDR2 SNEGSKA (reference sequence). CDR3 sequence: CSARLDGSYEQYF. The CDR3 DNA reads as TGCAGTGCTAGGTTGGACGGTTCCTACGAGCAGTACTTC.

This clonotype has only a few counts. Being one base from a much bigger clone, this may be a read error. The CDR3 DNA sequence: TGCGCCAGCAGCTTAACTAGCGGGGTCCCCTACGAGAAGTACTTC. Its protein product is CASSLTSGVPYEKYF. V usage is TRBV5-1 and J usage is TRBJ2-7; 10 bases agree with TRBD2. The CDR3 has 15 amino acids. CDR1 is SGHRS and CDR2 is YFSETQ in the germline V gene.

This clonotype was picked up many times. The chain links TRBV5-1 to TRBJ1-1, with a weak D call TRBD1 (6 bases). The CDR3 consists of 14 residues. V lost 7 bases to trimming and J lost 1 base, with 14 bases between them. In germline, CDR1 is SGHRS, CDR2 YFSETQ. The CDR3 region is CASAREGGNTEAFF. The CDR3 DNA follows: TGCGCCAGCGCCAGGGAAGGGGGGAACACTGAAGCTTTCTTT.

This clonotype was seen repeatedly, ten times or more. The chain joins TRBV6-5 to TRBJ1-6, with unresolved D. Germline assignment: CDR1 MNHEY and CDR2 SVGAGI. This CDR3 contains 16 residues. Trimming took 0 bases from V and 6 from J, leaving 12 bases between them. CDR3 in DNA: TGTGCCAGCAGTTACTCTGAGCAGGTGACTAATTCACCCCTCCACTTT. Its protein product is CASSYSEQVTNSPLHF.

This clonotype was seen at least ten times. The chain recombines TRBV12-3 or TRBV12-4 with TRBJ2-3, with TRBD2 matching over 12 bases. J lost 0 bases, V lost 6 bases, and 4 bases had no gene match. The CDR3 sequence is 16 residues long. The CDR3 region is CASSRLAGDSTDTQYF. Here the CDR3 DNA reads TGTGCCAGCAGCCGACTAGCGGGGGATAGCACAGATACGCAGTATTTT.

The sample holds many counts of this clonotype. The J gene is TRBJ2-1, the V gene TRBV20-1, with 9 bases aligning to TRBD2. Germline CDR1 and CDR2: DFQATT and SNEGSKA (reference sequence). After removal of 3 bases from V and 4 bases from J, the junction contained 4 bases not matched to a gene. The CDR3 loop spans 14 amino acids. The CDR3 here is CSARGSGRYNEQFF. The DNA of the CDR3 is TGCAGTGCTAGGGGTAGCGGGAGATACAATGAGCAGTTCTTC.

At least ten counts were recorded for this clonotype. V gene TRBV20-1 combines with J gene TRBJ2-5; 9 bases are a match to TRBD2. The length of the CDR3 is 14 residues. Germline CDR1 and CDR2: DFQATT and SNEGSKA (reference sequence). Trimming removed 6 bases from V and 4 bases from J; junction bases left unmatched: 9. The CDR3 here is CSAGGGAVGETQYF. CDR3 DNA: TGCAGTGCAGGCGGGGGGGCCGTGGGAGAGACCCAGTACTTC.

This clonotype was counted many times. This rearrangement joins TRBV6-2 or TRBV6-3 to TRBJ2-1; D is ambiguous. The germline gives CDR1 MNHEY, CDR2 SVGEGT. Trimming left V 5 bases short and J 0 bases short, with 11 bases between. This CDR3 spans 15 amino acids. The CDR3 region has the DNA TGTGCCAGCAGTCCGGCCAAGAGCTCCTACAATGAGCAGTTCTTC. Translating it yields CASSPAKSSYNEQFF.

This clonotype was detected many times. The chain has TRBV28 and TRBJ1-4; TRBD1 agrees at 8 bases. The CDR3 sequence is 15 residues long. From germline, CDR1 is MDHEN and CDR2 SYDVKM. With 6 bases clipped from V and 2 bases from J, the junction kept 5 bases outside the gene matches. The CDR3 DNA follows: TGTGCCAGCAGGTCCCACAGGGGGACTAATGAAAAACTGTTTTTT. Translating it yields CASRSHRGTNEKLFF.

This clonotype has only a few counts. CDR3 coding DNA: TGCAGTGCTAGAGCTCCGCGGGGACACAATGAGCAGTTCTTC. This codes for CSARAPRGHNEQFF. The chain employs TRBV20-1 and TRBJ2-1; possibly TRBD2 for D (6 bases). This CDR3 has 14 residues. Germline V CDR1 and CDR2: DFQATT, SNEGSKA (reference sequence). V lost 1 base and J lost 5, with 12 bases in between.

This clonotype was picked up many times. This sequence joins TRBV5-5 and TRBJ1-5; tentative D call: TRBD1 (5 bases). Germline CDR1 and CDR2: SGHKS and YYEKEE (reference sequence). This CDR3 has 15 residues. Trimming pared 1 base from V and 0 bases from J, leaving 8 bases between. The CDR3 DNA is TGTGCCAGCAGCTTGACAGGATATAGCAATCAGCCCCAGCATTTT. Translating gives CASSLTGYSNQPQHF.

Details on this clonotype: A much larger clone is a single base away; this may be a read error. Since the CDR3 does not end with the conserved phenylalanine or tryptophan, this likely comes from a read error. The chain combines TRBV7-9 with TRBJ2-1; 7 bases map to TRBD1. With 3 bases clipped from V and 9 bases from J, the junction kept 11 bases outside the gene matches. This CDR3 is 15 amino acids long. CDR1 and CDR2 (germline): SEHNR, FQNEAQ (reference sequence). The CDR3 nucleotides are TGTGCCAGCAGCTTCCCGGGACAGAGTTCCGGTGAGCAGTTCTGC. It codes for CASSFPGQSSGEQFC.

This clonotype was counted at least ten times. This chain joins TRBV12-3 or TRBV12-4 and TRBJ2-3, with 10 bases identical to TRBD2. The trim removed 7 bases at V and 0 bases at J, leaving 4 bases unmatched. The CDR3 spans 15 residues. The CDR3 region is CASTLAGASTDTQYF. The CDR3 nucleotides are TGTGCCAGCACCCTAGCGGGGGCTAGCACAGATACGCAGTATTTT.

This clonotype has just a few counts. The chain has TRBV7-3 and TRBJ2-7, with 7 bases identical to TRBD2. Per germline, CDR1 SGHTA and CDR2 FQGTGA. This CDR3 is 13 amino acids long. V shed 5 bases and J 4 bases; nucleotides not matched to a gene: 5. CDR3 sequence: CASSPSAGYEQYF. The CDR3 DNA is TGTGCCAGCAGCCCCTCAGCGGGATACGAGCAGTACTTC.

With regard to this clonotype: A much larger clone differs from this one at a single base, so this may be a read error. The V gene is TRBV5-6, the J gene TRBJ2-5; 7 nucleotides agree with TRBD2. Per the germline V gene, CDR1 is SGHDT and CDR2 is YYEEEE. Trimming at V came to 2 bases and at J to 5 bases, leaving 9 bases not matched to a gene. The CDR3 extends over 15 amino acids. CDR3 DNA sequence: TGTGCCAGCAGCTTTCATGGACTAGGAGATGAGACCCAGTACTTC. Translating it yields CASSFHGLGDETQYF. Combining the CDR3 with reference TRBV5-6 and TRBJ2-5 gives the whole variable domain DAGVTQSPTHLIKTRGQQVTLRCSPKSGHDTVSWYQQALGQGPQFIFQYYEEEERQRGNFPDRFSGHQFPNYSSELNVNALLLGDSALYLCASSFHGLGDETQYFGPGTRLLVL.

This clonotype has at least ten counts. The rearrangement uses TRBV7-6 and TRBJ2-3; 8 nucleotides line up with TRBD2. Trimming cost V 5 bases and J 3 bases; bases outside gene matches: 7. The CDR3 has 15 amino acids. Germline-derived CDR1 and CDR2 are SGHVS and FNYEAQ. CDR3 nucleotides: TGTGCCAGCAGCCGAGCGGGGGCCAGGACAGATACGCAGTATTTT. Encoded protein: CASSRAGARTDTQYF.

This clonotype was observed at least ten times. The gene calls are TRBV7-9 and TRBJ1-1; 10 bases match TRBD1. With V trimmed by 1 base and J by 2 bases, 1 base remained unmatched. Germline V gene lookup returns CDR1 SEHNR and CDR2 FQNEAQ (reference sequence). This CDR3 is built from 15 residues. The DNA for the CDR3 is TGTGCCAGCAGCTTAGGGGACAGGGGTAACACTGAAGCTTTCTTT. It is translated as CASSLGDRGNTEAFF.

This clonotype has ten or more counts. This chain connects TRBV12-3 or TRBV12-4 to TRBJ2-1; D is unclear. CDR3 size: 14 residues. V shed 1 base and J shed 4 bases, with 8 bases lying between them. The CDR3 sequence: CASSLDFRYNEQFF. CDR3 coding DNA: TGTGCCAGCAGTTTAGATTTTCGGTACAATGAGCAGTTCTTC.

This clonotype has a count of ten or more. This sequence joins TRBV6-5 and TRBJ2-3; D is unclear. CDR3 length: 16 amino acids. The germline V and J ends were trimmed by 0 bases and 0 bases, with 10 bases remaining between them. Germline assignment: CDR1 MNHEY and CDR2 SVGAGI. The CDR3 loop reads CASSYSLSPSTDTQYF. The CDR3, as DNA: TGTGCCAGCAGTTACTCTCTGAGCCCGAGCACAGATACGCAGTATTTT.